The 14 T cell receptor beta chains below were found in one sample sequenced in a study of T cell clusters in autoimmune cytopenias. TRB was amplified by touch-down multiplex PCR, primer pools A and B combined. Each CDR3 protein gets one entry in TCRdb, which reprocessed the multiplex PCR reads and gives no DNA. This specimen shows thousands of distinct CDR3 sequences; the ten leading clones hold approximately 33%. TRB amplification used 250 ng of peripheral blood genomic DNA. These records were also assigned to another study, of T cell repertoires in aging, cancer and after chemotherapy.

The specimen sequenced was peripheral blood. Receptors originate from a human donor in good health.

By frequency, this clonotype is medium-sized (0.01 to 0.1%). The gene calls are TRBV19 and TRBJ2-1; absent DNA, TCRdb's TRBD2 call cannot be checked. This CDR3 region has 18 residues. Germline-derived CDR1 and CDR2 are LNHDA and SQIVND (reference sequence). CDR3 in amino acids: CASSISGTSGRVNNEQFF.

V and J are TRBV29-1 and TRBJ2-3; there is no DNA to check the TCRdb D call of TRBD2. The CDR3 consists of 14 residues. Germline V CDR1 and CDR2: SQVTM, ANQGSEA. The CDR3 here is CSVRTSGPTDTQYF.

This clonotype registers medium-sized by frequency. The chain has TRBV5-5 and TRBJ1-1. CDR1 is SGHKS and CDR2 is YYEKEE in the germline V gene (reference sequence). The CDR3 contains 13 residues. The CDR3 region is CASSWVRDTEAFF.

The chain uses TRBV6-1 and TRBJ2-7; TCRdb returns TRBD1, unconfirmable since there is no DNA. Germline values: CDR1 MNHNS, CDR2 SASEGT. This CDR3 is built from 14 residues. CDR3 in amino acids: CASSGQGVVYEQYF.

The V call is TRBV11-2, the J call TRBJ1-2; TCRdb picks TRBD1, but there is no DNA to check that call. Per the germline V gene, CDR1 is SGHAT and CDR2 is FQNNGV. CDR3 length equals 14 residues. CDR3 protein: CASSLVGGAGGYTF.

This clonotype is classed as medium-sized by frequency. This chain joins TRBV19 and TRBJ1-3; TCRdb calls TRBD1, which cannot be checked without DNA. Germline CDR1 reads LNHDA; CDR2 reads SQIVND (reference sequence). The CDR3 consists of 17 residues. Here the CDR3 reads CASSTIQGWDSENTIYF.

Judged by frequency, this clonotype is large. The rearrangement uses TRBV29-1 and TRBJ2-3. Per germline, CDR1 SQVTM and CDR2 ANQGSEA. This CDR3 contains 13 residues. CDR3: CSVVHTSTDTQYF.

V is TRBV7-9 and J is TRBJ1-4. Germline V gives CDR1 SEHNR, CDR2 FQNEAQ (reference sequence). The CDR3 contains 14 residues. The CDR3 here is CASSLRGGDEKLFF. The complete variable domain, with remaining parts taken from reference TRBV7-9 and TRBJ1-4, reads DTGVSQNPRHKITKRGQNVTFRCDPISEHNRLYWYRQTLGQGPEFLTYFQNEAQLEKSRLLSDRFSAERPKGSFSTLEIQRTEQGDSAMYLCASSLRGGDEKLFFGSGTQLSVL.

This CDR3 is CASRAQGNTIYF. The chain has TRBV6-6 and TRBJ1-3. The CDR3 extends over 12 amino acids. CDR1 is MNHNY, CDR2 SVGAGI, per germline (reference sequence).

The V and J genes are TRBV15 and TRBJ2-7; TCRdb designates TRBD2, a call that cannot be tested without DNA. The CDR3 runs 12 residues. Germline V lookup: CDR1 LNHNV, CDR2 YYDKDF (reference sequence). This chain's CDR3 is CATSHAGYEQYF.

The J gene is TRBJ2-1, the V gene TRBV5-6; TCRdb reports TRBD2, a call that lacks DNA to check it against. CDR1 and CDR2 (germline): SGHDT, YYEEEE. This CDR3 spans 17 amino acids. The chain's CDR3 is CASSSPIGTSGYNEQFF.

J is TRBJ1-2 and V is TRBV30; with no DNA, the TCRdb D assignment of TRBD1 cannot be verified. Germline lookup yields CDR1 GTSNPN and CDR2 SVGIG (reference sequence). This CDR3 is 14 amino acids long. The CDR3 sequence is CAWRLGTHASGYTF.

The V call is TRBV6-1, the J call TRBJ2-1. The length of the CDR3 is 16 residues. Germline V lookup: CDR1 MNHNS, CDR2 SASEGT. CDR3 loop: CASSFGPEASYNEQFF.

J is TRBJ1-4 and V is TRBV12-3 or TRBV12-4. There are 14 residues in the CDR3. The CDR3 here is CASSPDISPKKLFF.